A selection of T cell receptor beta chains follows, all from one sample in a study of shared clonotypes between healthy human individuals. Sequencing used immunoSEQ multiplex PCR; TCRdb keeps in-frame clones, though not all of them. The sample contains 2,500,000 or so clones, approximately 94% of which appear only once. Specimen: naive CD4+ T cells sorted from blood. The origin of the receptors is a man aged 18-30 years in good health. The CDR3 runs from the conserved cysteine through the conserved F or W. Each record gives: CDR3 protein, CDR3 DNA, V gene, clone size, D gene, J gene. D genes are given only for firm matches. Clone size is stated in some rows and not others, as once, few, many or a class when expanded.

CDR3 protein: CASSFSLDEGDYGYTF
CDR3 DNA: TGTGCCAGCAGCTTTTCCCTGGACGAAGGGGACTATGGCTACACCTTC
V gene: TRBV7-8
clone size: -
D gene: -
J gene: TRBJ1-2

CDR3 protein: CASSYVQGGNQPQHF
CDR3 DNA: TGTGCCAGCAGTTACGTACAGGGGGGCAATCAGCCCCAGCATTTT
V gene: TRBV6-6
clone size: -
D gene: TRBD1
J gene: TRBJ1-5

CDR3 protein: CASSYKGGYGYTF
CDR3 DNA: TGTGCCAGCAGTTACAAGGGGGGCTATGGCTACACCTTC
V gene: TRBV6-5
clone size: once
D gene: -
J gene: TRBJ1-2

CDR3 protein: CASSSTYEQYF
CDR3 DNA: TGTGCCAGCAGCTCGACTTACGAGCAGTACTTC
V gene: TRBV7-6
clone size: -
D gene: -
J gene: TRBJ2-7

CDR3 protein: CASILGAGSYEQYF
CDR3 DNA: TGTGCCAGCATCCTCGGAGCAGGGTCCTACGAGCAGTACTTC
V gene: TRBV28
clone size: -
D gene: -
J gene: TRBJ2-7

CDR3 protein: CASSEADQPQHF
CDR3 DNA: TGTGCCAGCAGTGAAGCCGATCAGCCCCAGCATTTT
V gene: TRBV6-1
clone size: -
D gene: -
J gene: TRBJ1-5

CDR3 protein: CASSVGDRQAGGTGELFF
CDR3 DNA: TGTGCCAGCAGCGTAGGTGATAGGCAGGCAGGGGGCACCGGGGAGCTGTTTTTT
V gene: TRBV9
clone size: -
D gene: TRBD1
J gene: TRBJ2-2

CDR3 protein: CASTKTGVLHEQFF
CDR3 DNA: TGTGCCAGCACCAAGACAGGGGTTCTCCATGAGCAGTTCTTC
V gene: TRBV6-5
clone size: once
D gene: TRBD1
J gene: TRBJ2-1

CDR3 protein: CASSGGAPPQHF
CDR3 DNA: TGTGCCAGTAGTGGGGGGGCGCCGCCCCAGCATTTT
V gene: TRBV19
clone size: few
D gene: -
J gene: TRBJ1-5

CDR3 protein: CASSTAGRDSYEQYF
CDR3 DNA: TGTGCCAGCAGTACCGCGGGACGTGACTCCTACGAGCAGTACTTC
V gene: TRBV6-6
clone size: -
D gene: -
J gene: TRBJ2-7

CDR3 protein: CASGSGMANSGKPYEQYF
CDR3 DNA: TGTGCTAGTGGTTCCGGGATGGCAAATAGCGGGAAGCCCTACGAGCAGTACTTC
V gene: TRBV12-5
clone size: -
D gene: TRBD2
J gene: TRBJ2-7

CDR3 protein: CASSLEGGSGEKLFF
CDR3 DNA: TGCGCCAGCAGCTTGGAGGGGGGATCAGGGGAAAAACTGTTTTTT
V gene: TRBV5-1
clone size: -
D gene: -
J gene: TRBJ1-4

CDR3 protein: CASSLEIATGELFF
CDR3 DNA: TGTGCCAGCAGCTTAGAAATTGCCACCGGGGAGCTGTTTTTT
V gene: TRBV14
clone size: -
D gene: -
J gene: TRBJ2-2

CDR3 protein: CASSLRGEETQYF
CDR3 DNA: TGCGCCAGCAGCTTGAGGGGGGAGGAGACCCAGTACTTC
V gene: TRBV5-1
clone size: -
D gene: -
J gene: TRBJ2-5

CDR3 protein: CASSLFGGETQYF
CDR3 DNA: TGTGCCAGCAGCTTATTTGGTGGGGAGACCCAGTACTTC
V gene: TRBV7-9
clone size: -
D gene: -
J gene: TRBJ2-5

CDR3 protein: CASSKAGAETQYF
CDR3 DNA: TGTGCCAGCAGCAAAGCAGGGGCGGAGACCCAGTACTTC
V gene: TRBV9
clone size: -
D gene: -
J gene: TRBJ2-5

CDR3 protein: CASSASPDNSPLHF
CDR3 DNA: TGTGCCAGCAGTGCCTCCCCGGATAATTCACCCCTCCACTTT
V gene: TRBV6-1
clone size: few
D gene: -
J gene: TRBJ1-6

CDR3 protein: CARYSLLSAHNEQFF
CDR3 DNA: TGTGCCAGATATTCCCTGCTATCAGCCCACAATGAGCAGTTCTTC
V gene: TRBV2
clone size: -
D gene: -
J gene: TRBJ2-1

CDR3 protein: CASSSGQSNTEAFF
CDR3 DNA: TGTGCCAGCAGTTCGGGACAGTCTAACACTGAAGCTTTCTTT
V gene: TRBV6-5
clone size: -
D gene: TRBD1
J gene: TRBJ1-1

CDR3 protein: CASSVSQPGVATTEQYF
CDR3 DNA: TGTGCCAGCAGCGTTTCACAACCAGGGGTTGCCACAACCGAGCAGTACTTC
V gene: TRBV9
clone size: -
D gene: -
J gene: TRBJ2-7

CDR3 protein: CASSLERVLTGGADTQYF
CDR3 DNA: TGTGCCAGCAGCTTAGAAAGAGTGTTGACGGGGGGCGCAGATACGCAGTATTTT
V gene: TRBV7-8
clone size: -
D gene: -
J gene: TRBJ2-3

CDR3 protein: CASSDGNTGELFF
CDR3 DNA: TGTGCCAGCAGTGACGGGAACACCGGGGAGCTGTTTTTT
V gene: TRBV6-4
clone size: -
D gene: -
J gene: TRBJ2-2

CDR3 protein: CASSSGGTGSYEQYF
CDR3 DNA: TGTGCCAGCAGCTCCGGCGGGACAGGGAGCTACGAGCAGTACTTC
V gene: TRBV27
clone size: -
D gene: TRBD1
J gene: TRBJ2-7

CDR3 protein: CASTDPSGRGSTDTQYF
CDR3 DNA: TGCGCCAGCACCGATCCCAGCGGGAGGGGGAGCACAGATACGCAGTATTTT
V gene: TRBV5-1
clone size: -
D gene: TRBD2
J gene: TRBJ2-3

CDR3 protein: CASSSLTNTEAFF
CDR3 DNA: TGTGCCAGCAGTAGCCTAACGAACACTGAAGCTTTCTTT
V gene: TRBV6-6
clone size: -
D gene: -
J gene: TRBJ1-1

CDR3 protein: CASSFDPASPANEKLFF
CDR3 DNA: TGTGCCAGCAGCTTTGACCCCGCCAGCCCCGCCAATGAAAAACTGTTTTTT
V gene: TRBV7-6
clone size: -
D gene: -
J gene: TRBJ1-4

CDR3 protein: CASSANGNYGYTF
CDR3 DNA: TGTGCCAGCAGTGCAAACGGGAACTATGGCTACACCTTC
V gene: TRBV6-4
clone size: -
D gene: -
J gene: TRBJ1-2

CDR3 protein: CASSATSGDFTEAFF
CDR3 DNA: TGTGCCAGCAGCGCGACATCAGGGGATTTCACTGAAGCTTTCTTT
V gene: TRBV11-2
clone size: -
D gene: -
J gene: TRBJ1-1

CDR3 protein: CASSLTGPQGGTLHF
CDR3 DNA: TGCGCCAGCAGCTTAACAGGCCCGCAAGGGGGGACCCTCCACTTT
V gene: TRBV5-1
clone size: -
D gene: -
J gene: TRBJ1-6

CDR3 protein: CASSTTDRAPLHF
CDR3 DNA: TGTGCCAGTAGTACCACAGACAGGGCACCCCTCCACTTT
V gene: TRBV19
clone size: -
D gene: TRBD1
J gene: TRBJ1-6

CDR3 protein: CAISEAAGTTEAFF
CDR3 DNA: TGTGCCATCAGTGAAGCGGCGGGGACCACTGAAGCTTTCTTT
V gene: TRBV10-3
clone size: -
D gene: -
J gene: TRBJ1-1

CDR3 protein: CAGIRVKGPVKEPQHF
CDR3 DNA: TGCGCCGGAATCCGAGTTAAGGGGCCGGTGAAGGAGCCCCAGCATTTT
V gene: TRBV10-1
clone size: -
D gene: -
J gene: TRBJ1-5

CDR3 protein: CASSYRVNTEAFF
CDR3 DNA: TGTGCCAGCAGTTACAGGGTGAACACTGAAGCTTTCTTT
V gene: TRBV11-3
clone size: once
D gene: -
J gene: TRBJ1-1

CDR3 protein: CASSYSSGATEAFF
CDR3 DNA: TGTGCCAGCAGTTACTCGAGCGGGGCCACTGAAGCTTTCTTT
V gene: TRBV6-6
clone size: -
D gene: -
J gene: TRBJ1-1

CDR3 protein: CASSLKSRQLSYEQYF
CDR3 DNA: TGTGCCAGCAGCTTAAAATCGAGGCAGCTCTCCTACGAGCAGTACTTC
V gene: TRBV11-2
clone size: -
D gene: -
J gene: TRBJ2-7

CDR3 protein: CASSYRDYNGAFF
CDR3 DNA: TGTGCCAGCAGTTACCGAGACTACAACGGAGCTTTCTTT
V gene: TRBV6-5
clone size: once
D gene: -
J gene: TRBJ1-1

CDR3 protein: CASSFGLAGRRFPGELFF
CDR3 DNA: TGCGCCAGCAGCTTTGGACTAGCGGGAAGACGGTTCCCCGGGGAGCTGTTTTTT
V gene: TRBV5-1
clone size: -
D gene: TRBD2
J gene: TRBJ2-2

CDR3 protein: CAITPDRSYEQYF
CDR3 DNA: TGTGCCATCACCCCTGACAGATCCTACGAGCAGTACTTC
V gene: TRBV10-3
clone size: -
D gene: -
J gene: TRBJ2-7

CDR3 protein: CAIRGQGLFSYNEQFF
CDR3 DNA: TGTGCCATCAGGGGACAGGGTCTTTTCTCCTACAATGAGCAGTTCTTC
V gene: TRBV10-3
clone size: -
D gene: TRBD1
J gene: TRBJ2-1

CDR3 protein: CASSWGAQQETQYF
CDR3 DNA: TGTGCCAGCAGTTGGGGGGCGCAGCAAGAGACCCAGTACTTC
V gene: TRBV2
clone size: -
D gene: -
J gene: TRBJ2-5

CDR3 protein: CASSLDRVFYNEQFF
CDR3 DNA: TGTGCCAGCAGCTTGGACAGGGTTTTCTACAATGAGCAGTTCTTC
V gene: TRBV7-9
clone size: -
D gene: TRBD1
J gene: TRBJ2-1

CDR3 protein: CASSLRQGGTDTQYF
CDR3 DNA: TGTGCCAGCAGCTTACGTCAGGGGGGCACAGATACGCAGTATTTT
V gene: TRBV7-2
clone size: -
D gene: TRBD1
J gene: TRBJ2-3

CDR3 protein: CASSALQVRDGQPQHF
CDR3 DNA: TGTGCCAGCAGTGCCCTACAGGTTCGGGATGGTCAGCCCCAGCATTTT
V gene: TRBV2
clone size: -
D gene: -
J gene: TRBJ1-5

CDR3 protein: CASSAGGGLNTGELFF
CDR3 DNA: TGTGCCAGCAGTGCCGGAGGGGGGCTGAACACCGGGGAGCTGTTTTTT
V gene: TRBV2
clone size: -
D gene: -
J gene: TRBJ2-2

CDR3 protein: CAISEANRGPTEAFF
CDR3 DNA: TGTGCCATCAGTGAGGCGAACAGGGGGCCCACTGAAGCTTTCTTT
V gene: TRBV10-3
clone size: -
D gene: TRBD1
J gene: TRBJ1-1

CDR3 protein: CASSRGLADLTQYF
CDR3 DNA: TGTGCCAGCAGTCGGGGACTAGCGGATCTTACGCAGTATTTT
V gene: TRBV6-5
clone size: -
D gene: TRBD2
J gene: TRBJ2-3

CDR3 protein: CASSTDWGQPQHF
CDR3 DNA: TGCGCCAGCAGCACCGATTGGGGGCAGCCCCAGCATTTT
V gene: TRBV5-1
clone size: -
D gene: -
J gene: TRBJ1-5

CDR3 protein: CASSYSDTYYGYTF
CDR3 DNA: TGTGCCAGCAGTTACTCCGACACCTACTATGGCTACACCTTC
V gene: TRBV6-6
clone size: -
D gene: -
J gene: TRBJ1-2

CDR3 protein: CASSEGVAKNIQYF
CDR3 DNA: TGTGCCAGCAGTGAAGGGGTAGCCAAAAACATTCAGTACTTC
V gene: TRBV2
clone size: -
D gene: -
J gene: TRBJ2-4

CDR3 protein: CASQGGNQPQHF
CDR3 DNA: TGTGCCAGCCAGGGAGGCAATCAGCCCCAGCATTTT
V gene: TRBV6-6
clone size: once
D gene: -
J gene: TRBJ1-5

CDR3 protein: CASSLGGGIGYTF
CDR3 DNA: TGTGCCAGCAGTCTGGGGGGAGGGATAGGCTACACCTTC
V gene: TRBV5-4
clone size: -
D gene: -
J gene: TRBJ1-2

CDR3 protein: CASSSGGPDTQYF
CDR3 DNA: TGTGCCAGCAGTAGCGGGGGGCCTGATACGCAGTATTTT
V gene: TRBV2
clone size: -
D gene: TRBD2
J gene: TRBJ2-3

CDR3 protein: CAWSLGTGQSYEQYF
CDR3 DNA: TGTGCCTGGAGCCTAGGGACTGGACAGAGCTACGAGCAGTACTTC
V gene: TRBV30
clone size: -
D gene: -
J gene: TRBJ2-7

CDR3 protein: CASRGPTYEQYF
CDR3 DNA: TGTGCCAGCAGGGGCCCCACCTACGAGCAGTACTTC
V gene: TRBV6-5
clone size: -
D gene: -
J gene: TRBJ2-7

CDR3 protein: CASGLDRYNTGELFF
CDR3 DNA: TGTGCCAGCGGCCTCGATCGGTACAACACCGGGGAGCTGTTTTTT
V gene: TRBV28
clone size: -
D gene: -
J gene: TRBJ2-2

CDR3 protein: CASSEGTGRNTGELFF
CDR3 DNA: TGTGCCAGCAGTGAAGGGACGGGCAGGAACACCGGGGAGCTGTTTTTT
V gene: TRBV25-1
clone size: -
D gene: -
J gene: TRBJ2-2

CDR3 protein: CAWSGQRLYNEQFF
CDR3 DNA: TGTGCCTGGAGTGGGCAGAGACTCTACAATGAGCAGTTCTTC
V gene: TRBV30
clone size: -
D gene: -
J gene: TRBJ2-1

CDR3 protein: CASSQEMIGTALYGYTF
CDR3 DNA: TGCGCCAGCAGCCAAGAAATGATAGGGACAGCGTTATATGGCTACACCTTC
V gene: TRBV4-1
clone size: -
D gene: TRBD1
J gene: TRBJ1-2

CDR3 protein: CASTGQMNTGELFF
CDR3 DNA: TGTGCCAGCACGGGACAAATGAACACCGGGGAGCTGTTTTTT
V gene: TRBV2
clone size: -
D gene: -
J gene: TRBJ2-2

CDR3 protein: CASIIEETVADTQYF
CDR3 DNA: TGTGCCAGCATCATAGAGGAGACAGTCGCAGATACGCAGTATTTT
V gene: TRBV2
clone size: once
D gene: -
J gene: TRBJ2-3